This T cell receptor (beta chain) was identified during a study of blood T cell repertoires in COVID-19. Here immunoSEQ multiplex PCR was the method, and the copy in TCRdb shows in-frame clones only, minus some. The profile shows fewer than 350,000 clones, around 86% of them singletons. V was pared by 0 bases and J by 7 bases, with 6 bases of the junction left unmatched. CDR1 is SGDLS and CDR2 is YYNGEE in the germline V gene. The CDR3 is 15 amino acids. This clone has only one observation. The receptor comes from a woman in her sixties with active or convalescent COVID-19. Specimen: peripheral blood. The genes are TRBV9 and TRBJ2-1; 8 bases agree with TRBD2. CDR3 in DNA: TGTGCCAGCAGCGTAGTTTCCGGGGGGGCTAATGAGCAGTTCTTC. This translates into CASSVVSGGANEQFF.